These 21 T cell receptor beta chains were all obtained from the same sample, sequenced in a study of blood T cell repertoires in COVID-19. Clones were read by immunoSEQ multiplex PCR, and TCRdb kept only the in-frame ones, dropping some. This sample has tens of thousands of clones, with around 82% found just once. The specimen was peripheral blood. These receptors all come from a human donor in a cohort sampled during active COVID-19.

J is TRBJ1-2 and V is TRBV6-6; the match to TRBD1 covers 7 bases. With V trimmed by 5 bases and J by 6 bases, 9 bases remained unmatched. Germline V gene lookup returns CDR1 MNHNY and CDR2 SVGAGI (reference sequence). The CDR3 consists of 14 residues. CDR3 in amino acids: CASSPRGQSNGYTF. CDR3 in DNA: TGTGCCAGCAGTCCTAGGGGGCAGAGTAATGGCTACACCTTC.

The V and J genes are TRBV6-5 and TRBJ2-7, with 8 bases fitting TRBD1. V lost 6 bases, J lost 3 bases, and 7 bases stayed unmatched. In germline, CDR1 is MNHEY, CDR2 SVGAGI. CDR3 length: 14 amino acids. The CDR3 DNA is TGTGCCAGCAGGACCCCCGGGACAGGCTACGAGCAGTACTTC. The encoded protein is CASRTPGTGYEQYF.

This clone was seen more than once but under ten times. V usage is TRBV27 and J usage is TRBJ2-6; TRBD1 matches at 12 bases. Germline V gene sequence: CDR1 MNHEY, CDR2 SMNVEV (reference sequence). Unmatched junction bases numbered 5, after V lost 5 bases and J lost 3 bases. This CDR3 is 17 amino acids long. The CDR3 here is CASSAGQGAIGANVLTF. The DNA of the CDR3 is TGTGCCAGCAGTGCGGGACAGGGGGCTATTGGGGCCAACGTCCTGACTTTC.

This clone showed up just once. The V gene is TRBV3-1 (or the pseudogene TRBV3-2), the J gene TRBJ2-7; 10 bases agree with TRBD2. The J segment lost 3 bases and the V segment lost 4 bases, leaving 3 bases of the junction unmatched. Per the germline V gene, CDR1 is LGHDT and CDR2 is YNNKEL (reference sequence). The CDR3 extends over 14 amino acids. CDR3 protein: CASSPGLAYYEQYF. DNA for the CDR3: TGTGCCAGCAGCCCGGGACTAGCGTACTACGAGCAGTACTTC.

The chain couples TRBV12-3 or TRBV12-4 to TRBJ2-1; 7 bases agree with TRBD1. The trim removed 6 bases at V and 7 bases at J, leaving 3 bases unmatched. The CDR3 consists of 12 residues. CDR3 in amino acids: CASRTTGNEQFF. The CDR3 nucleotides are TGTGCCAGCAGAACGACAGGGAATGAGCAGTTCTTC.

The chain uses TRBV7-3 and TRBJ1-6; D unclear. The V end was cut by 2 bases, the J end by 8 bases, with 7 bases between. CDR1 and CDR2 (germline): SGHTA, FQGTGA. The CDR3 is 13 amino acids. CDR3 nucleotide sequence: TGTGCCAGCAGCTTATACGGGTATTCACCCCTCCACTTT. Its translation is CASSLYGYSPLHF.

This chain uses TRBV6-5 with TRBJ1-4; a possible D gene is TRBD1 (6 bases). This CDR3 is built from 15 residues. V dropped 7 bases and J dropped 7 bases, with 19 bases sitting between them. Germline V lookup: CDR1 MNHEY, CDR2 SVGAGI. CDR3 region: CASTEGGMVGEKLFF. For the CDR3, the DNA is TGTGCCAGCACCGAAGGGGGAATGGTGGGTGAAAAACTGTTTTTT.

The chain joins TRBV30 to TRBJ2-1; D is unclear. This CDR3 has 11 amino acids. Germline CDR1 is GTSNPN and CDR2 is SVGIG (reference sequence). Trimming left V 0 bases short and J 6 bases short, with 3 bases between. The CDR3 protein is CAWSVLNEQFF. Written as DNA, the CDR3 is TGTGCCTGGAGTGTACTCAATGAGCAGTTCTTC.

The chain combines TRBV18 with TRBJ1-2; D not certain. CDR3 length: 14 residues. Germline CDR1 and CDR2: KGHSH and LQKENI. V was pared by 3 bases and J by 4 bases, with 12 bases between. CDR3 sequence: CASSPREGTYGYTF. The DNA of the CDR3 is TGTGCCAGCTCACCGAGGGAGGGTACCTATGGCTACACCTTC.

The chain uses TRBV6-4 and TRBJ2-2; D is undetermined. Trimming took 6 bases from V and 5 from J, leaving 13 bases between them. Germline V gene sequence: CDR1 MRHNA, CDR2 SNTAGT. This CDR3 is 14 amino acids long. CDR3 loop: CASSHLWSTGELFF. CDR3 DNA: TGTGCCAGCAGCCATTTATGGAGTACCGGGGAGCTGTTTTTT.

This rearrangement joins TRBV3-1 (or the pseudogene TRBV3-2) to TRBJ2-7; weak D call: TRBD2 (5 bases). There are 13 residues in the CDR3. Per germline, CDR1 LGHDT and CDR2 YNNKEL (reference sequence). V shed 4 bases and J shed 9 bases, with 16 bases lying between them. This CDR3 is CASSRPRGERQYF. The DNA of the CDR3 is TGTGCCAGCAGCCGCCCCCGGGGAGAGCGGCAGTACTTC.

Only one count was recorded for this clone. V is TRBV6-2 or TRBV6-3 and J is TRBJ2-7, with TRBD2 matching 10 bases. Germline loops: CDR1 MNHEY, CDR2 SVGEGT. With 5 bases clipped from V and 12 bases from J, the junction kept 10 bases outside the gene matches. The CDR3 runs to 13 residues. This CDR3 is CASSDLAGDSGYF. In nucleotides, the CDR3 is TGTGCCAGCAGTGATCTAGCGGGGGACAGCGGGTACTTC.

The V call is TRBV3-1 (or the pseudogene TRBV3-2), the J call TRBJ2-3; TRBD2 matches 9 bases. The CDR3 loop spans 14 amino acids. The trim removed 4 bases at V and 7 bases at J, leaving 6 bases unmatched. Germline lookup yields CDR1 LGHDT and CDR2 YNNKEL (reference sequence). This chain's CDR3 is CASSPSGVQYTQYF. Here the CDR3 DNA reads TGTGCCAGCAGCCCTAGCGGGGTGCAGTATACGCAGTATTTT.

The chain couples TRBV5-4 to TRBJ2-1, with TRBD2 identical over 11 bases. This CDR3 comprises 16 residues. Losses at the gene ends were 2 bases for V and 2 bases for J; bases not matched to a gene: 3. Germline assignment: CDR1 SGHNT and CDR2 YYREEE (reference sequence). CDR3 region: CASSLLAGVPYNEQFF. CDR3 DNA sequence: TGTGCCAGCAGCTTACTAGCGGGGGTCCCCTACAATGAGCAGTTCTTC.

J is TRBJ1-5 and V is TRBV6-5, with D tentatively TRBD1 (6 bases). Germline CDR1 is MNHEY and CDR2 is SVGAGI. The CDR3 runs 15 residues. V lost 7 bases, J lost 1 base, and 14 bases lay in between. CDR3 protein: CASTQGGGSNQPQHF. In DNA form, the CDR3 reads TGTGCCAGCACCCAAGGGGGGGGAAGCAATCAGCCCCAGCATTTT.

The rearrangement links TRBV12-2 to TRBJ1-3. TRBV12-2 is described as a pseudogene. The CDR3 is 13 amino acids. The CDR3 protein is CASRLVAGNTIYF. CDR3 nucleotides: TGTGCAAGTCGCCTCGTTGCTGGAAACACCATATATTTT.

The chain employs TRBV7-6 and TRBJ2-7, with 9 bases that match TRBD1. Trimming took 3 bases from V and 3 from J; bases not matched to a gene: 9. The CDR3 contains 16 residues. CDR1 and CDR2 (germline): SGHVS, FNYEAQ. Written as DNA, the CDR3 is TGTGCCAGCAGCTTGCAAAAGGGACAGGGCAGCTACGAGCAGTACTTC. Translated, it gives CASSLQKGQGSYEQYF.

The rearrangement joins TRBV13 to TRBJ2-5, with 10 bases that match TRBD2. The CDR3 contains 17 residues. From germline, CDR1 is PRHDT and CDR2 FYEKMQ (reference sequence). Trimming removed 5 bases from V and 4 bases from J; junction bases left unmatched: 13. CDR3 sequence (DNA): TGTGCCAGCAGCGGTTACAGGGAAGCGGGGGGGCCAGAGACCCAGTACTTC. It translates to CASSGYREAGGPETQYF.

This clone was detected only once. The chain is built from TRBV10-2 and TRBJ1-2; D perhaps matches TRBD1 (5 bases). The V gene lost 2 bases and the J gene lost 5 bases, with 12 bases spanning the gap. This CDR3 spans 14 amino acids. Germline CDR1 is WSHSY and CDR2 is SAAADI. The CDR3 DNA reads TGCGCCAGCAGTGAGGGTGGGGCACCGTATGGCTACACCTTC. This translates into CASSEGGAPYGYTF.

This clone has just a few counts. V usage is TRBV7-8 and J usage is TRBJ1-2, with a possible D match to TRBD1 (6 bases). From germline, CDR1 is SGHVS and CDR2 FQNEAQ. The germline V and J ends were trimmed by 3 bases and 5 bases, with 7 bases remaining between them. The CDR3 consists of 12 residues. CDR3 DNA: TGTGCCAGCAGCTTTCAGGGGTATGGCTACACCTTC. Its protein is CASSFQGYGYTF.

The V and J genes are TRBV5-1 and TRBJ1-2; D is possibly TRBD1 (5 bases). CDR1 is SGHRS and CDR2 is YFSETQ in the germline V gene. The CDR3 is made up of 13 amino acids. Trimming removed 0 bases at V and 4 bases at J, with 7 bases between. CDR3: CASSLGQIYGYTF. Here the CDR3 DNA reads TGCGCCAGCAGCTTGGGACAGATCTATGGCTACACCTTC.